What follows describes a single TCR beta chain. Its target is not known. With a much larger clone just one base away, this may be a read error. The data belong to a study of tumor and adjacent non-tumor tissue in lung cancer. Study background: Some 3.9 million productive TCRbeta reads were obtained per sample on average.

Study observations and caveats: Shorter survival was associated with higher TCR diversity in tumors. TCR diversity was significantly greater in tumor than normal lung tissue.

With 8 bases removed from V and 7 bases from J, the gap between germline ends came to 15 bases. This CDR3 comprises 13 residues. Germline V gene sequence: CDR1 SGHDN, CDR2 FVKESK. A modified ARM-PCR protocol with three rounds of nested PCR amplified TCRbeta. Using its own MiXCR run on the multiplex PCR reads, TCRdb lists one record per CDR3 protein. The table has 75,000 to 95,000 distinct CDR3 sequences, around three quarters seen once. This sample's RNA came from whole unsorted tissue. More than 3 cm separated this lung sample from the edge of the tumor. Input material: distant non-tumor lung tissue. The source is a woman aged 45-60 years with non-small cell lung cancer. The rearrangement links TRBV14 to TRBJ1-5, with unresolved D. The CDR3 sequence: CASGEGLTQPQHF. The CDR3 region has the DNA TGTGCCAGCGGCGAAGGGTTAACACAGCCCCAGCATTTT.